Listed below are T cell receptor beta chains from one sample, sequenced in a study of CD8 T cells in Susac syndrome. TCRdb re-called the immunoSEQ multiplex PCR reads with MiXCR, one entry per CDR3 protein. The repertoire holds some 100,000 distinct CDR3 sequences, with about 95% as singletons. The specimen was CD8+ T cells from PBMCs. All receptors derive from a human donor with Susac syndrome. Both conserved end residues are part of each CDR3. Fields, in order: J gene, CDR3 length, clone size, D gene, V gene, CDR3 protein, CDR3 DNA. A D gene is named only where the DNA matches it firmly. Expanded clones get a size class; other rows say once, few or many, or leave the size out.

TRBJ1-1,14,.,TRBD1,TRBV6-6,CASSGDRKNTEAFF,TGTGCCAGCAGTGGGGACAGGAAGAACACTGAAGCTTTCTTT
TRBJ1-4,13,.,.,TRBV29-1,CSVMTRRDEKLFF,TGCAGCGTTATGACCCGGCGGGATGAAAAACTGTTTTTT
TRBJ2-7,13,.,TRBD1,TRBV28,CASSPRGLQEQYF,TGTGCCAGCAGTCCCAGGGGGCTACAAGAGCAGTACTTC
TRBJ1-1,13,.,.,TRBV28,CASSPAGITEAFF,TGTGCCAGCAGTCCTGCAGGGATCACTGAAGCTTTCTTT
TRBJ2-1,13,.,TRBD2,TRBV20-1,CSATGLAGSEQFF,TGCAGTGCAACGGGACTAGCGGGGAGTGAGCAGTTCTTC
TRBJ2-3,14,.,.,TRBV18,CASSPTSQGDTQYF,TGTGCCAGCTCACCAACTTCGCAGGGAGATACGCAGTATTTT
TRBJ2-7,13,.,TRBD1,TRBV28,CASSPLTGAEQYF,TGTGCCAGCTCCCCTCTTACAGGGGCCGAGCAGTACTTC
TRBJ2-7,11,.,.,TRBV29-1,CSVVQGYEQYF,TGCAGCGTTGTACAGGGCTACGAGCAGTACTTC
TRBJ1-4,14,.,.,TRBV20-1,CSAANRDFGEKLFF,TGCAGTGCTGCCAACCGGGACTTTGGTGAAAAACTGTTTTTT
TRBJ1-1,14,.,.,TRBV20-1,CSARERFEVTEAFF,TGCAGTGCCCGAGAAAGGTTCGAAGTAACTGAAGCTTTCTTT
TRBJ2-7,13,.,.,TRBV29-1,CSVVVGVSYEQYF,TGCAGCGTTGTTGTTGGGGTGTCCTACGAGCAGTACTTC
TRBJ1-5,14,.,.,TRBV2,CASSGHHSNQPQHF,TGTGCCAGCAGTGGCCACCATAGCAATCAGCCCCAGCATTTT
TRBJ1-5,9,.,.,TRBV5-4,CATPGRNPF,TGTGCCACCCCGGGACGGAACCCTTTT
TRBJ1-1,16,.,TRBD1,TRBV20-1,CSAKRDRGLGATEAFF,TGCAGTGCAAAAAGGGACAGGGGGCTGGGGGCCACTGAAGCTTTCTTT
TRBJ2-5,15,.,TRBD2,TRBV2,CASSVGTSGAETQYF,TGTGCCAGCAGTGTGGGGACTAGCGGGGCGGAGACCCAGTACTTC
TRBJ2-5,16,.,TRBD1,TRBV9,CASSPGTAGTAGDQYF,TGTGCCAGCAGCCCTGGGACAGCCGGGACGGCCGGGGACCAGTACTTC
TRBJ1-5,19,.,TRBD1,TRBV6-2/TRBV6-3,CASSYPFDRQGSYNQPQHF,TGTGCCAGCAGTTACCCCTTCGACCGACAGGGTTCTTACAATCAGCCCCAGCATTTT
TRBJ2-4,15,once,.,TRBV7-9,CASSLWAEPKNIQYF,TGTGCCAGCAGCTTATGGGCGGAACCCAAAAACATTCAGTACTTC